The present T cell receptor (beta chain) was sequenced within a study of blood T cell repertoires in COVID-19. Background on the study: Nucleic acid was either cDNA or gDNA, and it came from T cells, B-cell-depleted T cells, or PBMCs.

Germline CDR1 is SGHVS and CDR2 is FQNEAQ. The V and J ends lost 10 bases and 0 bases respectively, with 6 bases between them. This CDR3 is built from 11 residues. As handled by the study authors: For nucleated cells, counts were estimated from reference gene primer amplification. TCRdb's table, derived via immunoSEQ multiplex PCR, lists solely in-frame clones and lacks some. Clonal size and the V and J genes are those of that table, whereas D and trimming came from the DNA. The table records around 130,000 clones, roughly 90% of them present only once. The sequencing input was peripheral blood. V usage is TRBV7-8 and J usage is TRBJ2-5; maybe TRBD2 (5 bases). The source of this sequence is a man between 70 and 80 years old with active COVID-19. CDR3: CATGYQETQYF. In DNA form, the CDR3 reads TGTGCCACGGGGTACCAAGAGACCCAGTACTTC.